The entry below gives a single T cell receptor beta chain sequence along with its context. Its specificity is unknown. The CDR3 is 13 residues long. CDR1 and CDR2 (germline): GTSNPN, SVGIG (reference sequence). Between the trimmed V and J ends, which lost 3 bases and 1 base, there was a span of 9 bases. Assay used: immunoSEQ multiplex PCR; TCRdb lists only in-frame clones, some missing. The profile shows approximately 130,000 clones, over 85% of them singletons. These data come from a study of graft-versus-host responses after intestinal transplantation. Study-level information: The whole recipient group had anti-thymocyte globulin induction followed by tacrolimus and steroids for 2 to 3 years.

The material sequenced was unstimulated CD4+ T cells sorted from spleen or lymph node cells, taken before intestinal transplant. This receptor was obtained from a human donor who received an intestinal transplant. This sequence joins TRBV30 and TRBJ1-1; D uncertain. The CDR3 DNA is TGTGCCTGGAGGGCCTCAGGGAACACTGAAGCTTTCTTT. Its translation is CAWRASGNTEAFF.